In its sample, the clone carrying this TCR beta chain was seen a few times. The antigen remains unidentified. The sample originates from a study of response to subunit inactivated influenza vaccine. Findings of the study overall: That few new T cells are recruited by each seasonal influenza vaccination was the authors' suggestion.

TCRdb reanalysed the RT-PCR reads using MiXCR and keeps one entry per CDR3 protein. The sample contains some 800,000 distinct CDR3 sequences, 21% of which appear only once. This specimen was PBMCs from blood, taken 5 days after vaccination. The sequence came from a man between 50 and 59 years old who received an inactivated influenza vaccine.

The CDR3 DNA sequence: TGCAGTGCTAGTAGTCGGTGGGAAAGGTCCTACGAGCAGTACTTC. Encoded protein: CSASSRWERSYEQYF. The V gene is TRBV20-1, the J gene TRBJ2-7, with no clear D. Deletions cut 3 bases from V and 1 base from J, with 16 bases between. CDR1 and CDR2 from the germline V gene are DFQATT and SNEGSKA (reference sequence). The CDR3 is 15 residues long.